This T cell receptor (beta chain) was captured in a study of shared clonotypes between healthy human individuals. Notes on the study in general: Expectations were that clonotype sharing among donors would be affected by sequencing depth.

Concerning this clone itself: Its antigen remains unknown.

Naivety among CD8 cells was defined by CD45RO negativity and positive CCR7 selection, thereby excluding terminally differentiated effector memory CD45RA+ cells. From germline, CDR1 is LGHNA and CDR2 YSLEER. CDR3 length: 14 amino acids. V was cut by 1 base and J by 3 bases, with 10 bases left in between. The run depth of the assay was deep. When replicate PCRs were run on sorted subsets, they used around 0.2 ug DNA, about 30,000 T cell genomes. Authors' methods: Filtering was not the same, since immunoSEQ gave junction-only sequences without quality scores. TCRdb's table, derived via immunoSEQ multiplex PCR, lists solely in-frame clones and lacks some. The V and J calls and the clone size are those of that table, but D and trimming were determined from the DNA. The sample lists millions of clones; about 92% were seen once.

The chain couples TRBV4-3 to TRBJ2-7; D gene unclear. The source material was naive CD8+ T cells from PBMCs. The sequence was obtained from a man aged 18 to 29 in good health. Some clones in this sample may be carry-over from other donors' samples. CDR3 nucleotides: TGCGCCAGCAGCCAAGGGCTAGGATTCTACGAGCAGTACTTC. This sequence encodes CASSQGLGFYEQYF.